This TCR beta chain comes out of a study of cytomegalovirus exposure and HLA in healthy donors. The sample holds one count of this clone. Its antigen remains unknown. The PCR used 60 Vbeta and 13 Jbeta primers. Produced via immunoSEQ multiplex PCR; TCRdb's table is partial and in-frame only. The table lists roughly 120,000 clones, approximately 67% of them singletons. V was pared by 3 bases and J by 3 bases, with 7 bases of the junction left unmatched. The CDR3 totals 15 residues. CDR1 is MGHRA and CDR2 is YSYEKL in the germline V gene. Study results and caveats: In a later analysis, the majority of CMV-associated beta chains seemingly showed HLA restriction.

V is TRBV4-1 and J is TRBJ2-7; 8 bases align to TRBD1. Input material: PBMCs. The receptor's source is a man aged 18 to 35 in good health and CMV-seropositive. In DNA form, the CDR3 reads TGCGCCAGCAGCCAGGACAGGGTAGGAATCTACGAGCAGTACTTC. This translates into CASSQDRVGIYEQYF.